The T cell receptor beta chain under discussion was sequenced for a study of T cell changes during pregnancy in multiple sclerosis. The CDR3 sequence is 13 residues long. Trimming cost V 4 bases and J 1 base; bases outside gene matches: 4. Germline V CDR1 and CDR2: GTSNPN, SVGIG (reference sequence). Libraries were prepared by immunoSEQ multiplex PCR; TCRdb keeps only in-frame clonotypes and omits some of them. The sample holds 56,000 or so clones, more than 85% seen once. The clonotype originates from a female donor with multiple sclerosis, enrolled in a pregnancy study. The gene calls are TRBV30 and TRBJ2-7; 7 bases line up with TRBD1. The source material was CD4+ T cells from peripheral blood mononuclear cells, sampled in the third trimester of pregnancy. In DNA, the CDR3 is TGTGCCTGGAATGAGGGGGCTTCCTACGAGCAGTACTTC. Amino acids: CAWNEGASYEQYF.